This T cell receptor (beta chain) was obtained from a study of T cells in Graves' hyperthyroidism and ophthalmopathy. Amplification of TCR beta CDR3 regions used RNA as the template. RT-PCR in the first round (using the HTBI primer set) targeted the TCR CDR3. TCRdb re-called the multiplex PCR reads through MiXCR, storing one row per CDR3 protein. The sample yields fewer than 550,000 distinct CDR3 sequences, about 24% seen once. The CDR3 loop spans 14 amino acids. Germline V gives CDR1 ENHRY, CDR2 SYGVKD. Trimming removed 0 bases at V and 4 bases at J, with 9 bases between. This clonotype was recorded many times. Antigen specificity is unknown. Findings and caveats of the study: Most thyroid clonotypes expanded above 0.001 appeared in blood too.

The source is a woman aged 25-40 years with Graves' ophthalmopathy. Material: blood. The chain recombines TRBV10-3 with TRBJ2-5; D unresolved. The CDR3 nucleotides read TGTGCCATCAGTGAGTCTGGAGTTTCAGAGACCCAGTACTTC. Translated, it gives CAISESGVSETQYF.